This T cell receptor (beta chain) was retrieved from a study of blood T cell repertoires in COVID-19. Sequenced by immunoSEQ multiplex PCR; TCRdb stores in-frame clones only, minus some. The sample comprises around 160,000 clones, just under 85% of which are singletons, and approximately 2.7% rests with the top ten. The germline V gene has CDR1 ENHRY and CDR2 SYGVKD. V lost 11 bases, J lost 5 bases, and 19 bases lay in between. This CDR3 has 14 residues. This receptor was taken from a woman aged 40 to 49 with active or convalescent COVID-19. The chain combines TRBV10-3 with TRBJ2-1, with a possible D match to TRBD2 (5 bases). The sequenced sample was peripheral blood. In DNA, the CDR3 is TGTGCCTCTAAGGGCCTAGCAGATCACAATGAGCAGTTCTTC. Translating it yields CASKGLADHNEQFF.